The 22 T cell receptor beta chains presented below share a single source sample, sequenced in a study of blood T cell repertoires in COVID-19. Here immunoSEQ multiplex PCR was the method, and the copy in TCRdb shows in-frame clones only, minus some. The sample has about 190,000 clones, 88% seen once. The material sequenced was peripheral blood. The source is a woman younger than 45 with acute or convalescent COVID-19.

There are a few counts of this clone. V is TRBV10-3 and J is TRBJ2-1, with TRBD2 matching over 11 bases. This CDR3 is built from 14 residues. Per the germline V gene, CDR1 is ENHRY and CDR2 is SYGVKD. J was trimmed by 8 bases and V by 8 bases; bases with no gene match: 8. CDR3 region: CAIGLAGKGYEQFF. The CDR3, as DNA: TGTGCCATCGGACTAGCGGGTAAGGGATATGAGCAGTTCTTC.

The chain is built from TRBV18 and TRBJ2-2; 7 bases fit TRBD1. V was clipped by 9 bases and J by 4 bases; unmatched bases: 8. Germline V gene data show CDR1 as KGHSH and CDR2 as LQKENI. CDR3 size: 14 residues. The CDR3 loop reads CASTGVRGTGELFF. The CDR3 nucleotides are TGTGCCAGTACAGGGGTTCGCGGCACCGGGGAGCTGTTTTTT.

CDR3 DNA sequence: TGTGCCAGCAGCTTAGAAACCCCCGTCATCGGGGAAAAACTGTTTTTT. Protein sequence: CASSLETPVIGEKLFF. The chain couples TRBV11-2 to TRBJ1-4, with no clear D. V was trimmed by 0 bases and J by 8 bases, leaving 16 bases between them. CDR1 is SGHAT, CDR2 FQNNGV, per germline. The CDR3 contains 16 residues.

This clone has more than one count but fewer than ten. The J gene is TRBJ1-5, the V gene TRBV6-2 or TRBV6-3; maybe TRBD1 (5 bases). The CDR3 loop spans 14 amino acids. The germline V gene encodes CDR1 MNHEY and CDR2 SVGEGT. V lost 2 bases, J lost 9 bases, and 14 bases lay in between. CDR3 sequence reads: CASSYTNAGTPQHF. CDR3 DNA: TGTGCCAGCAGTTACACGAACGCGGGGACGCCCCAGCATTTT.

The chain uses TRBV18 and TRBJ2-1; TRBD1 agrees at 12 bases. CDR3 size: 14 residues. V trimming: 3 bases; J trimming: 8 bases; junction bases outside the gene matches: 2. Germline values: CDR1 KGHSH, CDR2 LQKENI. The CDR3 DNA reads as TGTGCCAGCTCACCCGGGACAGGGGGCGATGAGCAGTTCTTC. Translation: CASSPGTGGDEQFF.

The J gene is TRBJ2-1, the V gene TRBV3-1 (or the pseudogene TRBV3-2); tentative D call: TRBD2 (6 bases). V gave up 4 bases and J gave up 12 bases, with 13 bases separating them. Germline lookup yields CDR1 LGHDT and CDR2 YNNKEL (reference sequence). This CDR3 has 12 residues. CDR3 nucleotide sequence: TGTGCCAGCAGCCTTCTGGACTACGTGCAGTTCTTC. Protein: CASSLLDYVQFF.

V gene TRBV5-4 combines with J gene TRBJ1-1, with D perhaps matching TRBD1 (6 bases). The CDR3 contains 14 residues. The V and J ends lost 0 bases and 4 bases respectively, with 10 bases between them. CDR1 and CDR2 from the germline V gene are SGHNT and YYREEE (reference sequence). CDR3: CASSLDRAGTEAFF. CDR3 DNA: TGTGCCAGCAGCTTGGACAGGGCAGGCACTGAAGCTTTCTTT.

The CDR3 reads CASSLLSGSTDTQYF. CDR3 in DNA: TGTGCCAGCAGCTTATTGAGCGGGAGCACAGATACGCAGTATTTT. The chain couples TRBV7-9 to TRBJ2-3; D is possibly TRBD2 (6 bases). Germline CDR1 reads SEHNR; CDR2 reads FQNEAQ (reference sequence). Trimming removed 2 bases from V and 0 bases from J, with 9 bases in between. There are 15 residues in the CDR3.

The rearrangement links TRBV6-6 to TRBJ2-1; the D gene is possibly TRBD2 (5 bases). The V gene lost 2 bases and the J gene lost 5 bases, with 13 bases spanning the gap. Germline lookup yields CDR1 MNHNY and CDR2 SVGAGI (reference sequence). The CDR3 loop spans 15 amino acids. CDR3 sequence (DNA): TGTGCCAGCAGTTACACGGCTAGCAGTGACAATGAGCAGTTCTTC. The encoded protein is CASSYTASSDNEQFF.

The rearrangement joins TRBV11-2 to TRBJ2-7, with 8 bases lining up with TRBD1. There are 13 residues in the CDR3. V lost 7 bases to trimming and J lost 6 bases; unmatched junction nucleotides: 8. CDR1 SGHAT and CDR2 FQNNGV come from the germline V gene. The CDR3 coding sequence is TGTGCCAGCAAGACAGGGGCCTTAATCGAGCAGTACTTC. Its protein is CASKTGALIEQYF.

The CDR3 protein is CSASWAGLETQYF. CDR3 nucleotides: TGCAGTGCTAGTTGGGCGGGTTTGGAGACCCAGTACTTC. V gene TRBV20-1 combines with J gene TRBJ2-5; maybe TRBD2 (5 bases). Per the germline V gene, CDR1 is DFQATT and CDR2 is SNEGSKA (reference sequence). CDR3 length equals 13 residues. V lost 3 bases and J lost 5, with 13 bases in between.

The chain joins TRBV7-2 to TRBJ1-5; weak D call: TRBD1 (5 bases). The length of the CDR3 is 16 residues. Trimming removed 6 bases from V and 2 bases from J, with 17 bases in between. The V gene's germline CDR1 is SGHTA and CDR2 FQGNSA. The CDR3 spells CASSQGVGGGNQPQHF. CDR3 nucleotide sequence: TGTGCCAGCAGTCAGGGTGTCGGTGGGGGCAATCAGCCCCAGCATTTT.

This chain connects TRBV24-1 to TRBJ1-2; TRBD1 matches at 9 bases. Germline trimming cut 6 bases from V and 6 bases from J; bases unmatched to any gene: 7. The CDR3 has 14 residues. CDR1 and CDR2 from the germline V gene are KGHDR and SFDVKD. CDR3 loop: CATSNGTGRNGYTF. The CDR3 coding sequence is TGTGCCACCAGTAACGGGACAGGGAGAAATGGCTACACCTTC.

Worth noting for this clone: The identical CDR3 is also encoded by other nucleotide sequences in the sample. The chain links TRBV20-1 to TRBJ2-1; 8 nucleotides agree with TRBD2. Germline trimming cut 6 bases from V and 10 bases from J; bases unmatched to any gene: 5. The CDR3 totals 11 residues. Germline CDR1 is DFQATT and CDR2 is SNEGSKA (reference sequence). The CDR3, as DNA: TGCAGTGCGACAACTAGCGGAGAGCAGTTCTTC. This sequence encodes CSATTSGEQFF.

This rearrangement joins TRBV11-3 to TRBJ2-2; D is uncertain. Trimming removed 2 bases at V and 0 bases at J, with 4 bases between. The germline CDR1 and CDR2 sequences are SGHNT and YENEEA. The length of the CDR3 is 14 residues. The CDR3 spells CASSLSANTGELFF. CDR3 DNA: TGTGCCAGCAGCTTATCCGCGAACACCGGGGAGCTGTTTTTT. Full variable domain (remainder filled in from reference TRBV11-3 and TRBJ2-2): EAGVVQSPRYKIIEKKQPVAFWCNPISGHNTLYWYLQNLGQGPELLIRYENEEAVDDSQLPKDRFSAERLKGVDSTLKIQPAELGDSAVYLCASSLSANTGELFFGEGSRLTVL.

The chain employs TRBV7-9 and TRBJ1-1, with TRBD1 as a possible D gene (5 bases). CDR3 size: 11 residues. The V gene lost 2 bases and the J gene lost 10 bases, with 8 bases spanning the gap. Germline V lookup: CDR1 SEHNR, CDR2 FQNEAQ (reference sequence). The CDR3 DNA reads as TGTGCCAGCAGCTTAACAGGCGGAGCTTTCTTT. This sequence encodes CASSLTGGAFF.

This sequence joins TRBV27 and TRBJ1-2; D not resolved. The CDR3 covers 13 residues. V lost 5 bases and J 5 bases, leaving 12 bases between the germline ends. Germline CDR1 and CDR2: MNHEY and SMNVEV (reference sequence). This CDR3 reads CASSKDGGYGYTF. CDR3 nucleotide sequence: TGTGCCAGCAGTAAAGACGGCGGATATGGCTACACCTTC.

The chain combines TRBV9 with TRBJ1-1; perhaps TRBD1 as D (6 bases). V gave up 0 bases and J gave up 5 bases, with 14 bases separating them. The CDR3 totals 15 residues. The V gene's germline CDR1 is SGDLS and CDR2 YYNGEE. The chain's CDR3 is CASSVGSRGMTEAFF. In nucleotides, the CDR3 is TGTGCCAGCAGCGTAGGATCAAGGGGGATGACTGAAGCTTTCTTT.

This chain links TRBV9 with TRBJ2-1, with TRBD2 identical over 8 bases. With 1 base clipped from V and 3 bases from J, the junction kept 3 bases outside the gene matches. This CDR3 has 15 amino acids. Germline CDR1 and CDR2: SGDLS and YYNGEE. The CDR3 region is CASSVRLAGYNEQFF. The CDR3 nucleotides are TGTGCCAGCAGCGTACGTCTAGCGGGCTACAATGAGCAGTTCTTC.

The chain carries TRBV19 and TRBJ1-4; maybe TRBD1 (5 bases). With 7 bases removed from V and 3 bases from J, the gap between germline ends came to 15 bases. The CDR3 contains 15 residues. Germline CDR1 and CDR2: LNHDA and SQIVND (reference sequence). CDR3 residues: CASNAGLESNEKLFF. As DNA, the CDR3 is TGTGCCAGTAACGCAGGGCTCGAGTCTAATGAAAAACTGTTTTTT.

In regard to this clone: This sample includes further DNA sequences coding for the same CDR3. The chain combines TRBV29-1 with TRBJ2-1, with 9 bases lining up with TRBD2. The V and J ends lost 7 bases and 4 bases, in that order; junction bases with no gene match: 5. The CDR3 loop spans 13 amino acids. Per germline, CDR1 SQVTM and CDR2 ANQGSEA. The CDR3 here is CSAGTSLYNEQFF. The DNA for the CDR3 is TGCAGCGCCGGGACTAGCCTATACAATGAGCAGTTCTTC.

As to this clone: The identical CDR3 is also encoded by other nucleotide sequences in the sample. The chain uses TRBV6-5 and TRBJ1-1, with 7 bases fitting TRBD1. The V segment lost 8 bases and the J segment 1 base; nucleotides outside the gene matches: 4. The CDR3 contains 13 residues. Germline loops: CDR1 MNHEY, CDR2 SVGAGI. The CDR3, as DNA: TGTGCCAGCTCCTACAGGGGGAACACTGAAGCTTTCTTT. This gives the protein CASSYRGNTEAFF.